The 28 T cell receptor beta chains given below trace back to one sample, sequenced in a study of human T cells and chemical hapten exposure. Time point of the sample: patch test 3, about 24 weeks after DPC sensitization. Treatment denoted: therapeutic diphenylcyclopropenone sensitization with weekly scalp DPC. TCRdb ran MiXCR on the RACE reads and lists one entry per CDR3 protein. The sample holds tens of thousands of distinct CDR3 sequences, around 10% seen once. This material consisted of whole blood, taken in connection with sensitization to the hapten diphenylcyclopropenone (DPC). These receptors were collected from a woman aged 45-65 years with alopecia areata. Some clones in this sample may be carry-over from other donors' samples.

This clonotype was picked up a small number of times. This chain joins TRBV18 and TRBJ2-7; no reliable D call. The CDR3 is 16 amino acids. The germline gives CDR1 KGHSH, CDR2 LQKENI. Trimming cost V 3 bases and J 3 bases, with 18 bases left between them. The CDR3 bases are TGTGCCAGCTCACCCTTGTTGAAGGCATCCGACTACGAGCAGTACTTC. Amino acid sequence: CASSPLLKASDYEQYF. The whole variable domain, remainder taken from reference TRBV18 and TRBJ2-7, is NAGVMQNPRHLVRRRGQEARLRCSPMKGHSHVYWYRQLPEEGLKFMVYLQKENIIDESGMPKERFSAEFPKEGPSILRIQQVVRGDSAAYFCASSPLLKASDYEQYFGPGTRLTVT.

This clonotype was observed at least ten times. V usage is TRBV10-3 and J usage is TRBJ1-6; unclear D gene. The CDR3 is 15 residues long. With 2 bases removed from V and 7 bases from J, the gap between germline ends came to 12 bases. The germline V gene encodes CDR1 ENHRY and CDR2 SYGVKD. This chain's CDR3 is CAISESLLNNSPLHF. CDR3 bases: TGTGCCATCAGTGAGAGTCTGCTCAACAATTCACCCCTCCACTTT.

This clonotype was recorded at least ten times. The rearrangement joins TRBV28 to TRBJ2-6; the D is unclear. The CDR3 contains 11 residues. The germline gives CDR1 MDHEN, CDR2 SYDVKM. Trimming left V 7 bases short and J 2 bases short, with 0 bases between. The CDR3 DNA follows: TGTGCCAGCACTGGGGCCAACGTCCTGACTTTC. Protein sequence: CASTGANVLTF.

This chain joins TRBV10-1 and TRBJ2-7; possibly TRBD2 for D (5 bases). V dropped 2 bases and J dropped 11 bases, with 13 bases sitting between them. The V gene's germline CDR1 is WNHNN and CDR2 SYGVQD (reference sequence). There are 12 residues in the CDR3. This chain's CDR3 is CASSEVRDPEYF. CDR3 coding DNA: TGCGCCAGCAGTGAGGTACGGGATCCCGAGTACTTC.

The DNA for the CDR3 is TGTGCCAGCAGTTTGCCGGGAGGGGGGCACGAGCAGTACTTC. It translates to CASSLPGGGHEQYF. The chain couples TRBV27 to TRBJ2-7; 8 nucleotides agree with TRBD2. This CDR3 is 14 amino acids long. Germline loops: CDR1 MNHEY, CDR2 SMNVEV (reference sequence). The junction had 6 bases not matched to a gene; V was cut back by 3 bases and J by 5 bases.

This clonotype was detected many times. CDR3 nucleotides: TGTGCCAGCAGTTTACCCGGGACAGGGGGAGAAAAACTGTTTTTT. Protein sequence: CASSLPGTGGEKLFF. This sequence joins TRBV28 and TRBJ1-4; TRBD1 agrees at 11 bases. This CDR3 comprises 15 residues. The germline CDR1 and CDR2 sequences are MDHEN and SYDVKM. J was trimmed by 8 bases and V by 2 bases; bases with no gene match: 4. The variable domain in full, completed from reference TRBV28 and TRBJ1-4, reads DVKVTQSSRYLVKRTGEKVFLECVQDMDHENMFWYRQDPGLGLRLIYFSYDVKMKEKGDIPEGYSVSREKKERFSLILESASTNQTSMYLCASSLPGTGGEKLFFGSGTQLSVL.

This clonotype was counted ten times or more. For the CDR3, the DNA is TGTGCCAGCAGCTTGGATCAGGGCGTCGGGGAGCTGTTTTTT. Protein product: CASSLDQGVGELFF. V usage is TRBV7-2 and J usage is TRBJ2-2, with D perhaps TRBD1 (5 bases). The CDR3 consists of 14 residues. CDR1 and CDR2 (germline): SGHTA, FQGNSA. V was cut by 3 bases and J by 7 bases, with 12 bases left in between. Full variable domain (remainder filled in from reference TRBV7-2 and TRBJ2-2): GAGVSQSPSNKVTEKGKDVELRCDPISGHTALYWYRQSLGQGLEFLIYFQGNSAPDKSGLPSDRFSAERTGGSVSTLTIQRTQQEDSAVYLCASSLDQGVGELFFGEGSRLTVL.

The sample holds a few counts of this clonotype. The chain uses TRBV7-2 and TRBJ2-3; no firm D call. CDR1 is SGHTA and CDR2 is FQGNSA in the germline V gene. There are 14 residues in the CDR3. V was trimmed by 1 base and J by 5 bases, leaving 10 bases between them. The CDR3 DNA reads TGTGCCAGCAGCTTAGTTGTTTCTGGAGATACGCAGTATTTT. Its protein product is CASSLVVSGDTQYF.

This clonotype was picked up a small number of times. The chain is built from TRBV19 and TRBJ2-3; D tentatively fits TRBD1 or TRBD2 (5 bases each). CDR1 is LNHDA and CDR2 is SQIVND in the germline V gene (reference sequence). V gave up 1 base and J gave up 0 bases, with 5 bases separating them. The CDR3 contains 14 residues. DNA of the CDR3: TGTGCCAGTAGTATAGGGGGGAGCACAGATACGCAGTATTTT. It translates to CASSIGGSTDTQYF.

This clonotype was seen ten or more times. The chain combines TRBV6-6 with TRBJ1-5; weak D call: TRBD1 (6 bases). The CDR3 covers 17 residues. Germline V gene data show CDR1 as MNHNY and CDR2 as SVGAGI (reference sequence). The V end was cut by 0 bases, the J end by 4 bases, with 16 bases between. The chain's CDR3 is CASSYSPGERGNQPQHF. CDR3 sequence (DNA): TGTGCCAGCAGTTACTCGCCAGGGGAAAGAGGGAATCAGCCCCAGCATTTT.

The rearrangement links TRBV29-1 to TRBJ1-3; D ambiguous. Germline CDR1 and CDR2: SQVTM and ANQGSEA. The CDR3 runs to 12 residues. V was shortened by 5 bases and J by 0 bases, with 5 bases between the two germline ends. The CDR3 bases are TGCAGCGTTAAGGACTCTGGAAACACCATATATTTT. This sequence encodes CSVKDSGNTIYF.

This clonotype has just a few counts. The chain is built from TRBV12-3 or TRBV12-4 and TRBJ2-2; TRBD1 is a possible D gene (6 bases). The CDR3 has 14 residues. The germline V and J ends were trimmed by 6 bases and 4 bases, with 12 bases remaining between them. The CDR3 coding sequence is TGTGCCAGCAGCCCGAAGACAGGCACCGGGGAGCTGTTTTTT. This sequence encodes CASSPKTGTGELFF.

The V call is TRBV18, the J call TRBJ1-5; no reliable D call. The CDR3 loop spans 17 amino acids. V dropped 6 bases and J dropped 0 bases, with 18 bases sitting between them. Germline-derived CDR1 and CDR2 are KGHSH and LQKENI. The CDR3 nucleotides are TGTGCCAGCTCGTCCCTTCGGGAGGTTGGTAGCAATCAGCCCCAGCATTTT. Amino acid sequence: CASSSLREVGSNQPQHF. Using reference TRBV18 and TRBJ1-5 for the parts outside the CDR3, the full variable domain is NAGVMQNPRHLVRRRGQEARLRCSPMKGHSHVYWYRQLPEEGLKFMVYLQKENIIDESGMPKERFSAEFPKEGPSILRIQQVVRGDSAAYFCASSSLREVGSNQPQHFGDGTRLSIL.

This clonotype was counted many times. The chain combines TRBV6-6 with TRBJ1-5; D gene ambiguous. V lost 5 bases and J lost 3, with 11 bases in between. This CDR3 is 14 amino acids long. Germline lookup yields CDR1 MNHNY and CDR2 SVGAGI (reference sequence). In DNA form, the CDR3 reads TGTGCCAGCAGTCCCTCAGAGACCAATCAGCCCCAGCATTTT. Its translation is CASSPSETNQPQHF.

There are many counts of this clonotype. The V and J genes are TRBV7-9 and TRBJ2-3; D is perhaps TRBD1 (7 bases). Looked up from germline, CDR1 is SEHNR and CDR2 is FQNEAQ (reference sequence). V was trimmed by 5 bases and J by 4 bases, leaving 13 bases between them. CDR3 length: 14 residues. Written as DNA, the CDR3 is TGTGCCAGCAGCCCGCCAGGGGGGCCAGATACGCAGTATTTT. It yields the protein CASSPPGGPDTQYF.

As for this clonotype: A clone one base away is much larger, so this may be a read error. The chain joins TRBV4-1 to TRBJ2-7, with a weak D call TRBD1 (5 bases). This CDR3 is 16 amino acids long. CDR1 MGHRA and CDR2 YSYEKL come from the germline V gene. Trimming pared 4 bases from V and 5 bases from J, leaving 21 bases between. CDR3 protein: CASSRGHPAEINEQYF. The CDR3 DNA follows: TGCGCCAGCAGCCGTGGACATCCCGCCGAGATAAACGAGCAGTACTTC.

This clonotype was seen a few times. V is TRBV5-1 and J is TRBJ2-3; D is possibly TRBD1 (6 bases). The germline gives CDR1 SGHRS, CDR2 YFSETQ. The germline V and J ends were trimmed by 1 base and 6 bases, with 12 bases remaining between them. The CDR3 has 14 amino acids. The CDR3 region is CASSLNRATDTQYF. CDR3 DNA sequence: TGCGCCAGCAGCTTGAACAGGGCGACGGATACGCAGTATTTT.

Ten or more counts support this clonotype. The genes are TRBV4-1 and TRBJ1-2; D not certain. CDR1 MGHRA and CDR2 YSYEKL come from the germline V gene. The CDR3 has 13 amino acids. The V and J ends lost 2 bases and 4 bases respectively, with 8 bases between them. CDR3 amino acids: CASSQSYSYGYTF. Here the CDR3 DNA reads TGCGCCAGCAGCCAATCTTACAGCTATGGCTACACCTTC.

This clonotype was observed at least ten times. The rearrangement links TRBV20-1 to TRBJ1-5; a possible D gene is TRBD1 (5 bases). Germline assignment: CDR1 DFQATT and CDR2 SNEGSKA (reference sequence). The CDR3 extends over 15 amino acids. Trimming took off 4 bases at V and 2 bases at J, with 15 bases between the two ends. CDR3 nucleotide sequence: TGCAGTGCTATCGGGGGAGCCACGGGCAATCAGCCCCAGCATTTT. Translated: CSAIGGATGNQPQHF.

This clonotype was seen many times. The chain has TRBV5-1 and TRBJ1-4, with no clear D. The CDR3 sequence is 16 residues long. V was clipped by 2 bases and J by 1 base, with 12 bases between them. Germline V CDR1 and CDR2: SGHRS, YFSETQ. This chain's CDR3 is CASSLRQHGTNEKLFF. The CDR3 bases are TGCGCCAGCAGCTTACGGCAGCACGGAACTAATGAAAAACTGTTTTTT.

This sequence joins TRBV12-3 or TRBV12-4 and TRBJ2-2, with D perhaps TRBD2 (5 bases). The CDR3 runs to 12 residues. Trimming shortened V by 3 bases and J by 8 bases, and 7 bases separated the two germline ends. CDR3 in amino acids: CASSLGSGELFF. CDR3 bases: TGTGCCAGCAGTTTGGGGAGTGGGGAGCTGTTTTTT.

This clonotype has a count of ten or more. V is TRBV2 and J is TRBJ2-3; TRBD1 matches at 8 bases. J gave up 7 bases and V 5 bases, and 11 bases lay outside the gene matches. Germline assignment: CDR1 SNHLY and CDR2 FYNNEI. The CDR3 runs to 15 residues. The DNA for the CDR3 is TGTGCCAGCAGTTCCCGGGACAGGCTAGCGTATACGCAGTATTTT. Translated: CASSSRDRLAYTQYF.

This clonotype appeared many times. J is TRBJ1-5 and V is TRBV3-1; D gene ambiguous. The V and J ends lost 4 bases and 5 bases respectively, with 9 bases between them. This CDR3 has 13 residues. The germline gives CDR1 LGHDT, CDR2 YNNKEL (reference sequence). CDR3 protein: CASSRSRDQPQHF. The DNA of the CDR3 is TGTGCCAGCAGCCGAAGTCGGGATCAGCCCCAGCATTTT.

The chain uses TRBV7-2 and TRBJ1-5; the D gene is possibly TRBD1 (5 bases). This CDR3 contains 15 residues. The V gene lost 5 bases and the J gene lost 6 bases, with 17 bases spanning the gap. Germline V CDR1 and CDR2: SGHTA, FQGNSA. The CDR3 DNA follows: TGTGCCAGCAGCAAAGAAACCGGGGCGGGTCAGCCCCAGCATTTT. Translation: CASSKETGAGQPQHF.

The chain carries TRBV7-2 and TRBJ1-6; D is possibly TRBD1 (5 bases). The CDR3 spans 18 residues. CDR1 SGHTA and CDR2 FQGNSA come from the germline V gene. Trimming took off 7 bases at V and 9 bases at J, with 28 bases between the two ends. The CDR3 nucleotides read TGTGCCAGCACCTTCAGGGAATCCCTTAATTTTATCGGTTCACCCCTCCACTTT. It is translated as CASTFRESLNFIGSPLHF.

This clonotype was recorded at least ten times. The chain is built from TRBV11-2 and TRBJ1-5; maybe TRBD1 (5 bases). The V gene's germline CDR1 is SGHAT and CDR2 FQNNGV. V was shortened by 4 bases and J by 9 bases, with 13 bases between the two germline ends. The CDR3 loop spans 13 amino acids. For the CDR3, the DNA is TGTGCCAGCAGCTCCCTGGGGGAGGGGCCCCAGCATTTT. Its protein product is CASSSLGEGPQHF.

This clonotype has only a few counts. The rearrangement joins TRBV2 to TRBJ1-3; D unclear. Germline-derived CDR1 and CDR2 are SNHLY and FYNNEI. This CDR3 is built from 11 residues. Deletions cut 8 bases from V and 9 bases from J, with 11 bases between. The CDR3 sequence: CASEMMRTIYF. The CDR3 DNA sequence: TGTGCCAGCGAGATGATGCGCACCATATATTTT.

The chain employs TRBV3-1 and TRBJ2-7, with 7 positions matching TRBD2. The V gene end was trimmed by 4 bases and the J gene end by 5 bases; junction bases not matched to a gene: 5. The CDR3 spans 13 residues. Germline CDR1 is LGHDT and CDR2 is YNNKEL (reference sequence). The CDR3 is CASSPHGGDEQYF. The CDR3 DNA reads TGTGCCAGCAGCCCCCATGGGGGGGACGAGCAGTACTTC.